This passage covers 10 T cell receptor beta chains from one sample sequenced in a study of CD8+CD57+ T cells in acquired aplastic anemia. Researchers used genomic DNA as the template to profile TCR beta VDJ and CDR3. TCRdb processed the reads anew with MiXCR; each CDR3 protein has one entry. The sample lists about 210,000 distinct CDR3 sequences, over 55% occurring once. Sequenced material: sorted CD4+, CD8+, or CD8+CD57+ T cells (not recorded which) from PBMCs. The receptor set was obtained from a human donor in good health.

This clonotype was counted many times. The chain is built from TRBV3-1 and TRBJ2-7; D remains unclear. From germline, CDR1 is LGHDT and CDR2 YNNKEL (reference sequence). The CDR3 is made up of 15 amino acids. Trimming shortened V by 0 bases and J by 4 bases, and 13 bases separated the two germline ends. The CDR3 bases are TGTGCCAGCAGCCAAGATACGTCTAGTGGTTACGAGCAGTACTTC. Residues: CASSQDTSSGYEQYF.

As to this clonotype: One junction end disagrees with the germline gene, perhaps due to a read error. The CDR3 DNA follows: TGTGCCAGCAGCTTACACCAGGGCTTGCACACTGAAGCTTCCTTT. Translated: CASSLHQGLHTEASF. The rearrangement joins TRBV7-3 to TRBJ1-1; D possibly corresponds to TRBD1 (5 bases). The germline gives CDR1 SGHTA, CDR2 FQGTGA. This CDR3 spans 15 amino acids.

This clonotype was counted many times. The rearrangement joins TRBV7-3 to TRBJ2-5, with TRBD1 matching 9 bases. From germline, CDR1 is SGHTA and CDR2 FQGTGA. J lost 5 bases, V lost 3 bases, and 7 bases had no gene match. The CDR3 totals 15 residues. Here the CDR3 reads CASSFTGGAGETQYF. In DNA form, the CDR3 reads TGTGCCAGCAGCTTTACAGGGGGCGCGGGGGAGACCCAGTACTTC.

The chain carries TRBV2 and TRBJ1-2; a weak D match, TRBD1 (5 bases). V lost 5 bases and J lost 6, with 16 bases in between. The germline CDR1 and CDR2 sequences are SNHLY and FYNNEI. The CDR3 loop spans 14 amino acids. The CDR3 bases are TGTGCCAGCAGTATGTACGGGGCGACGGATGGCTACACCTTC. Amino acid sequence: CASSMYGATDGYTF.

The chain uses TRBV7-9 and TRBJ2-7; D not certain. Germline V gene data show CDR1 as SEHNR and CDR2 as FQNEAQ (reference sequence). V was clipped by 1 base and J by 5 bases, with 12 bases between them. The CDR3 covers 14 residues. The CDR3 DNA sequence: TGTGCCAGCAGCTTAGGTGGGAATGCAAACGAGCAGTACTTC. Translation: CASSLGGNANEQYF.

The rearrangement uses TRBV12-3 or TRBV12-4 and TRBJ1-1, with unresolved D. Trimming took 1 base from V and 6 from J, leaving 12 bases between them. CDR3 length equals 14 residues. The CDR3 nucleotides read TGTGCCAGCAGTTTAGGTGGTTATACTGCTGAAGCTTTCTTT. This gives the protein CASSLGGYTAEAFF.

The chain links TRBV19 to TRBJ1-2; no reliable D call. The CDR3 has 13 amino acids. V was shortened by 3 bases and J by 7 bases, with 12 bases between the two germline ends. Germline V gene sequence: CDR1 LNHDA, CDR2 SQIVND (reference sequence). For the CDR3, the DNA is TGTGCCAGTAGTATCGATGGTCTGCTTGGCTACACCTTC. Amino acid sequence: CASSIDGLLGYTF.

The V and J genes are TRBV12-3 or TRBV12-4 and TRBJ1-4; TRBD1 might be the D (5 bases). Trimming took 6 bases from V and 4 from J, leaving 15 bases between them. This CDR3 has 15 amino acids. The DNA for the CDR3 is TGTGCCAGCAGGACTCAAGGGACGGTTAATGAAAAACTGTTTTTT. This encodes CASRTQGTVNEKLFF.

The V and J genes are TRBV20-1 and TRBJ2-3; 7 bases align to TRBD1. Germline V gene data show CDR1 as DFQATT and CDR2 as SNEGSKA (reference sequence). V was pared by 0 bases and J by 5 bases, with 2 bases of the junction left unmatched. CDR3 size: 13 residues. CDR3 nucleotide sequence: TGCAGTGCTAGAGATACAGGGGAAGATACGCAGTATTTT. Translation: CSARDTGEDTQYF.

The chain combines TRBV29-1 with TRBJ2-7, with 11 bases lining up with TRBD2. Germline CDR1 is SQVTM and CDR2 is ANQGSEA. The CDR3 is 14 residues long. V trimming: 4 bases; J trimming: 4 bases; junction bases outside the gene matches: 6. The CDR3 region has the DNA TGCAGCGTTGGGTCACTAGCGGGAGCTTACGAGCAGTACTTC. It specifies CSVGSLAGAYEQYF.